Presented here are 29 T cell receptor beta chains from one specimen sequenced in a study of cytomegalovirus exposure and HLA in healthy donors. PCR used 60 Vbeta primers and 13 Jbeta primers. The repertoire was sequenced with immunoSEQ multiplex PCR; TCRdb's copy has only in-frame clones and lacks some. The sample lists 170,000 or so clones, about 84% occurring once. The sample was PBMCs. The receptors originated from a man between 18 and 35 years old in good health and CMV-seronegative.

The genes are TRBV30 and TRBJ1-6; TRBD1 matches 9 bases. The CDR3 loop spans 15 amino acids. The germline V gene has CDR1 GTSNPN and CDR2 SVGIG (reference sequence). The V segment lost 3 bases and the J segment 7 bases; nucleotides outside the gene matches: 7. The CDR3 nucleotides read TGTGCCTGGAGCGACGATGGACAGGGGAATTCACCCCTCCACTTT. Translation: CAWSDDGQGNSPLHF.

This clone showed up just a few times. The chain uses TRBV7-8 and TRBJ2-7; TRBD1 might be the D (6 bases). Between the trimmed V and J ends, which lost 4 bases and 5 bases, there was a span of 12 bases. Germline CDR1 is SGHVS and CDR2 is FQNEAQ. This CDR3 region has 13 residues. CDR3 residues: CASSYYREDEQYF. In DNA form, the CDR3 reads TGTGCCAGCAGCTATTACAGGGAAGACGAGCAGTACTTC.

J is TRBJ2-1 and V is TRBV7-9; D remains ambiguous. V was cut by 1 base and J by 4 bases, with 11 bases left in between. This CDR3 is built from 15 residues. The germline gives CDR1 SEHNR, CDR2 FQNEAQ (reference sequence). DNA of the CDR3: TGTGCCAGCAGCTTAGGCCGGGTCTTGTACAATGAGCAGTTCTTC. This translates into CASSLGRVLYNEQFF.

DNA of the CDR3: TGTGCCAGCAGTTTAGGGGGACAGGCCCGTAGCAATCAGCCCCAGCATTTT. It encodes CASSLGGQARSNQPQHF. The chain carries TRBV27 and TRBJ1-5; TRBD1 matches 8 bases. Germline V CDR1 and CDR2: MNHEY, SMNVEV (reference sequence). The junction had 6 bases not matched to a gene; V was cut back by 2 bases and J by 0 bases. The CDR3 consists of 17 residues.

The V call is TRBV10-3, the J call TRBJ2-1, with 10 bases fitting TRBD2. CDR1 ENHRY and CDR2 SYGVKD come from the germline V gene. The CDR3 covers 13 residues. J was trimmed by 8 bases and V by 9 bases; bases with no gene match: 7. The CDR3 sequence is CAISGRPGDEQFF. In DNA form, the CDR3 reads TGTGCCATTAGCGGGAGGCCAGGGGATGAGCAGTTCTTC.

The gene calls are TRBV19 and TRBJ1-5; 7 nucleotides agree with TRBD1. Losses at the gene ends were 10 bases for V and 4 bases for J; bases not matched to a gene: 10. The CDR3 has 14 residues. CDR1 is LNHDA, CDR2 SQIVND, per germline (reference sequence). The CDR3 nucleotides read TGTGCCACCCAGAAGGGACAGCGAAATCAGCCCCAGCATTTT. It translates to CATQKGQRNQPQHF.

This chain uses TRBV7-9 with TRBJ1-2; no definite D call. Trimming removed 4 bases at V and 7 bases at J, with 13 bases between. This CDR3 comprises 13 residues. Germline CDR1 and CDR2: SEHNR and FQNEAQ (reference sequence). The CDR3 DNA reads TGTGCCAGCAGCTCCCTGACGGAGGGTGGCTACACCTTC. Its protein is CASSSLTEGGYTF.

This clone was counted a few times. CDR3 in DNA: TGTGCCAGCAGTACACCGGGACTAGTCTCCTACGAGCAGTACTTC. As protein: CASSTPGLVSYEQYF. V and J are TRBV6-6 and TRBJ2-7; 8 positions match TRBD2. CDR3 length: 15 amino acids. Germline V gene data show CDR1 as MNHNY and CDR2 as SVGAGI (reference sequence). V lost 5 bases, J lost 0 bases, and 6 bases stayed unmatched.

This chain joins TRBV7-3 and TRBJ2-2, with 8 bases matching TRBD2. The CDR3 totals 16 residues. Germline values: CDR1 SGHTA, CDR2 FQGTGA. After removal of 8 bases from V and 3 bases from J, the junction contained 11 bases not matched to a gene. The CDR3 bases are TGTGCCAGCCGACAGCACGGGGGGGCCTACACCGGGGAGCTGTTTTTT. Residues: CASRQHGGAYTGELFF.

The chain is built from TRBV5-1 and TRBJ2-7; 10 nucleotides line up with TRBD2. The trim removed 4 bases at V and 2 bases at J, leaving 9 bases unmatched. The CDR3 consists of 16 residues. Germline loops: CDR1 SGHRS, CDR2 YFSETQ. CDR3 residues: CASSPGRLAGAYEQYF. DNA for the CDR3: TGCGCCAGCAGCCCGGGCCGTCTAGCGGGAGCCTACGAGCAGTACTTC.

The rearrangement joins TRBV4-1 to TRBJ2-7; the D gene is possibly TRBD2 (6 bases). The V gene lost 4 bases and the J gene lost 2 bases, with 9 bases spanning the gap. This CDR3 spans 13 amino acids. Germline values: CDR1 MGHRA, CDR2 YSYEKL. CDR3 DNA: TGCGCCAGCAGCCCAGGACTACCCTACGAGCAGTACTTC. This sequence encodes CASSPGLPYEQYF.

V gene TRBV27 combines with J gene TRBJ2-3, with a weak D call TRBD2 (6 bases). Trimming left V 2 bases short and J 5 bases short, with 11 bases between. Germline lookup yields CDR1 MNHEY and CDR2 SMNVEV (reference sequence). The CDR3 extends over 14 amino acids. CDR3 coding DNA: TGTGCCAGCAGTTTAGGCGGGGTGGGAGATACGCAGTATTTT. Translating it yields CASSLGGVGDTQYF.

The genes are TRBV11-3 and TRBJ2-1, with 10 bases aligning to TRBD1. The ends lost 5 bases at V and 3 bases at J; junction bases unmatched: 7. There are 16 residues in the CDR3. Germline V gene lookup returns CDR1 SGHNT and CDR2 YENEEA. CDR3 amino acids: CASSPGRTGGYNEQFF. Written as DNA, the CDR3 is TGTGCCAGCAGCCCCGGCAGGACAGGGGGCTACAATGAGCAGTTCTTC.

The genes are TRBV27 and TRBJ2-7, with 9 bases aligning to TRBD1. This CDR3 region has 14 residues. The germline V gene has CDR1 MNHEY and CDR2 SMNVEV (reference sequence). V shed 3 bases, J shed 1 base, and the junction held 1 base outside the gene matches. The CDR3 region is CASSFGTGSYEQYF. CDR3 in DNA: TGTGCCAGCAGTTTCGGGACAGGGTCCTACGAGCAGTACTTC.

The rearrangement joins TRBV4-2 to TRBJ2-7; 7 bases line up with TRBD2. The germline V gene has CDR1 LGHNA and CDR2 YNFKEQ. V dropped 4 bases and J dropped 1; count of bases not matched to a gene: 7. The CDR3 is 15 residues long. The CDR3 protein is CASSLLGGGSYEQYF. The CDR3 region has the DNA TGTGCCAGCAGCCTTCTAGGCGGGGGATCCTACGAGCAGTACTTC.

The chain links TRBV7-9 to TRBJ2-7; D possibly corresponds to TRBD1 (6 bases). Trimming removed 4 bases at V and 3 bases at J, with 10 bases between. This CDR3 is 13 amino acids long. Germline CDR1 and CDR2: SEHNR and FQNEAQ (reference sequence). This chain's CDR3 is CASSWDNRYEQYF. The CDR3 coding sequence is TGTGCCAGCAGCTGGGACAACCGCTACGAGCAGTACTTC.

The chain is built from TRBV30 and TRBJ2-7; TRBD1 is a possible D gene (5 bases). CDR3 length: 13 amino acids. V lost 1 base to trimming and J lost 3 bases, with 10 bases between them. Germline CDR1 reads GTSNPN; CDR2 reads SVGIG (reference sequence). DNA of the CDR3: TGTGCCTGGAGTGGGACAAGTAACTACGAGCAGTACTTC. This codes for CAWSGTSNYEQYF. Full variable domain (remainder filled in from reference TRBV30 and TRBJ2-7): SQTIHQWPATLVQPVGSPLSLECTVEGTSNPNLYWYRQAAGRGLQLLFYSVGIGQISSEVPQNLSASRPQDRQFILSSKKLLLSDSGFYLCAWSGTSNYEQYFGPGTRLTVT.

The chain has TRBV6-5 and TRBJ2-5; TRBD2 matches 8 bases. Losses at the gene ends were 10 bases for V and 2 bases for J; bases not matched to a gene: 9. The CDR3 has 14 amino acids. Germline V gene sequence: CDR1 MNHEY, CDR2 SVGAGI. CDR3 in amino acids: CATLSGAEQETQYF. The CDR3 DNA reads as TGTGCCACCCTTAGCGGGGCCGAACAAGAGACCCAGTACTTC.

V usage is TRBV15 and J usage is TRBJ1-1; the D gene is possibly TRBD1 (5 bases). V was shortened by 5 bases and J by 4 bases, with 11 bases between the two germline ends. This CDR3 has 13 residues. In germline, CDR1 is LNHNV, CDR2 YYDKDF (reference sequence). The CDR3 region is CATSFETVTEAFF. The CDR3 DNA sequence: TGTGCCACCAGCTTTGAGACAGTCACTGAAGCTTTCTTT.

This rearrangement joins TRBV30 to TRBJ1-5; no definite D call. The V end lost 1 base, the J end lost 0 bases, and 4 bases lay between the germline ends. The germline CDR1 and CDR2 sequences are GTSNPN and SVGIG (reference sequence). The CDR3 is made up of 13 amino acids. CDR3 bases: TGTGCCTGGAGTGGGCATAGCAATCAGCCCCAGCATTTT. This translates into CAWSGHSNQPQHF.

This CDR3 is CASSQDRGLSGYTF. The DNA for the CDR3 is TGTGCCAGCTCACAGGACAGGGGGCTCTCTGGCTACACCTTC. V gene TRBV18 combines with J gene TRBJ1-2; 11 bases align to TRBD1. This CDR3 has 14 residues. Germline CDR1 is KGHSH and CDR2 is LQKENI. Trimming at V came to 4 bases and at J to 7 bases, leaving 5 bases not matched to a gene. Full variable domain (remainder filled in from reference TRBV18 and TRBJ1-2): NAGVMQNPRHLVRRRGQEARLRCSPMKGHSHVYWYRQLPEEGLKFMVYLQKENIIDESGMPKERFSAEFPKEGPSILRIQQVVRGDSAAYFCASSQDRGLSGYTFGSGTRLTVV.

The genes are TRBV7-2 and TRBJ2-5; maybe TRBD1 (6 bases). The V gene lost 2 bases and the J gene lost 2 bases, with 15 bases spanning the gap. From germline, CDR1 is SGHTA and CDR2 FQGNSA. This CDR3 is built from 16 residues. CDR3 sequence reads: CASSLPPRTVQETQYF. DNA for the CDR3: TGTGCCAGCAGCTTACCCCCCCGGACAGTACAAGAGACCCAGTACTTC.

The rearrangement uses TRBV6-5 and TRBJ1-2; TRBD1 aligns across 7 bases. The CDR3 runs to 13 residues. Germline CDR1 reads MNHEY; CDR2 reads SVGAGI. Trimming cost V 10 bases and J 3 bases; bases outside gene matches: 8. The CDR3, as DNA: TGTGCCACCTGGGACAGATCTTACTATGGCTACACCTTC. Translated: CATWDRSYYGYTF.

The chain joins TRBV6-1 to TRBJ2-5; TRBD1 matches at 7 bases. The J call is in doubt because the DNA end fits TRBJ2-7 better. This CDR3 is built from 15 residues. The germline gives CDR1 MNHNS, CDR2 SASEGT. CDR3 amino acids: CASRASGQAGYEQYF. CDR3 DNA: TGTGCCAGCAGGGCATCCGGACAGGCAGGCTACGAGCAGTACTTC.

The V gene is TRBV6-1, the J gene TRBJ1-5; 8 positions match TRBD1. The CDR3 loop spans 18 amino acids. The ends lost 4 bases at V and 3 bases at J; junction bases unmatched: 14. Germline CDR1 and CDR2: MNHNS and SASEGT. CDR3 loop: CASSGGALDRVVNQPQHF. The CDR3 DNA reads as TGTGCCAGCAGTGGAGGTGCTCTGGACAGGGTGGTCAATCAGCCCCAGCATTTT.

This chain joins TRBV2 and TRBJ2-7, with TRBD1 matching 9 bases. Germline trimming cut 6 bases from V and 6 bases from J; bases unmatched to any gene: 9. CDR1 and CDR2 from the germline V gene are SNHLY and FYNNEI. The CDR3 contains 14 residues. The CDR3 loop is CASRSGQGLFEQYF. The CDR3 coding sequence is TGTGCCAGCAGATCGGGACAGGGTTTGTTCGAGCAGTACTTC.

V gene TRBV10-3 combines with J gene TRBJ2-6, with 10 bases lining up with TRBD1. From germline, CDR1 is ENHRY and CDR2 SYGVKD. The V segment lost 3 bases and the J segment 2 bases; nucleotides outside the gene matches: 4. CDR3 length equals 17 residues. For the CDR3, the DNA is TGTGCCATCAGTGACCCAGGGACAGGGGCTGGGGCCAACGTCCTGACTTTC. Its translation is CAISDPGTGAGANVLTF.

The V call is TRBV2, the J call TRBJ1-5; 7 bases map to TRBD1. From germline, CDR1 is SNHLY and CDR2 FYNNEI. The junction had 4 bases not matched to a gene; V was cut back by 4 bases and J by 1 base. The CDR3 has 15 residues. This CDR3 is CASSGDRVSNQPQHF. CDR3 nucleotides: TGTGCCAGCAGTGGAGACAGGGTGAGCAATCAGCCCCAGCATTTT.

The rearrangement joins TRBV7-9 to TRBJ1-6; D not certain. Trimming cost V 2 bases and J 5 bases, with 7 bases left between them. Germline CDR1 reads SEHNR; CDR2 reads FQNEAQ (reference sequence). The CDR3 contains 14 residues. The CDR3 here is CASSLFQNNSPLHF. In nucleotides, the CDR3 is TGTGCCAGCAGCTTATTCCAGAATAATTCACCCCTCCACTTT.